The entry below describes one T cell receptor (beta chain). Its antigen remains unknown. The sample originates from a study of T-cell reconstitution after alpha-beta-depleted transplantation in children. The study's findings and limits: After transplant, high TCRbeta diversity at day 60 in some patients arose from surviving recipient T cells and thymic progenitors. Alpha-beta T cells about two months after transplant reportedly derived from several hundred expanded graft clones.

Germline V gene lookup returns CDR1 MNHEY and CDR2 SVGEGT. V lost 5 bases and J lost 5; bases outside the gene matches: 7. This CDR3 spans 16 amino acids. The authors prepared the TCRbeta library with unique molecular identifiers. One entry per CDR3 protein results from TCRdb running MiXCR on the PCR reads. The table has approximately 520,000 distinct CDR3 sequences, roughly 11% seen once. Specimen: PBMCs, mostly from graft donor cells, collected 180 days after TCRalphabeta/CD19-depleted stem cell transplant. The V call is TRBV6-2 or TRBV6-3, the J call TRBJ2-3; 13 nucleotides match TRBD2. The sequence came from a female patient aged 2-9 years who had a stem cell transplant for aplastic anemia, so the T cells may come from the graft donor. This CDR3 reads CASSRTSGRAIDTQYF. In DNA, the CDR3 is TGTGCCAGCAGTCGTACTAGCGGGAGGGCCATAGATACGCAGTATTTT.